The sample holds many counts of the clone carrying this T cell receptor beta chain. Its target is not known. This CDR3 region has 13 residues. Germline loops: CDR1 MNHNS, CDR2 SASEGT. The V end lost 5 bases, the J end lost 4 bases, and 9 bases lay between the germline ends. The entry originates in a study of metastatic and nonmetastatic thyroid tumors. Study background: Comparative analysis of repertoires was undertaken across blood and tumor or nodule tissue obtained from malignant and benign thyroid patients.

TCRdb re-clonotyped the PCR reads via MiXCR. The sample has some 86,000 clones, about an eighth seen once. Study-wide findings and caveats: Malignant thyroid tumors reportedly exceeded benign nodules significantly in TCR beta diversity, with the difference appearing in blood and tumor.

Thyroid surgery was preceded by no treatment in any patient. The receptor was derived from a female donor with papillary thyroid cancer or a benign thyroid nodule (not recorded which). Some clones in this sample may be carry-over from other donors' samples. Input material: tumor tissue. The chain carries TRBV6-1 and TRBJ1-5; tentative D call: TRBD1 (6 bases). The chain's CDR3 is CASSLGQNQPQHF. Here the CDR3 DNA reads TGTGCCAGCAGTTTGGGACAAAATCAGCCCCAGCATTTT.